This T cell receptor beta chain emerged from a study of memory CD4+ T cells and cytomegalovirus serostatus. Background on the study: Healthy Belgian adult donors included under ten CMV-positive and 24 CMV-negative people.

The data were produced by immunoSEQ multiplex PCR, yet TCRdb's version contains in-frame clones alone and is incomplete. The sample consists of roughly 56,000 clones, over 80% of them appearing once. The sort gate was single viable CD3+CD4+CD8-CD45RO+ cells for memory CD4+ T cells. CDR1 SGHTA and CDR2 FQGTGA come from the germline V gene. V lost 6 bases, J lost 2 bases, and 9 bases stayed unmatched. CDR3 size: 16 residues. The chain links TRBV7-3 to TRBJ2-3; 9 positions agree with TRBD2. The TCR was taken from an adult in good health and CMV-seronegative. Material: memory CD4+ T cells from blood. CDR3: CASSPGASGITDTQYF. CDR3 DNA: TGTGCCAGCAGTCCCGGAGCTAGCGGGATCACAGATACGCAGTATTTT.